This entry lists 18 T cell receptor beta chains sequenced from one sample in a study of blood T cell repertoires in COVID-19. Sequencing used immunoSEQ multiplex PCR; TCRdb keeps in-frame clones, though not all of them. Among fewer than 250,000 clones listed, 80% to 95% were seen once. Input material: peripheral blood. Receptor source: a man aged 55 to 69 with COVID-19, enrolled during active disease.

The chain combines TRBV7-9 with TRBJ2-7, with TRBD1 as a possible D gene (6 bases). Germline V gene sequence: CDR1 SEHNR, CDR2 FQNEAQ (reference sequence). V gave up 5 bases and J gave up 3 bases, with 14 bases separating them. This CDR3 is built from 14 residues. This chain's CDR3 is CASSPRDTVYEQYF. The DNA of the CDR3 is TGTGCCAGCAGCCCACGGGACACCGTCTACGAGCAGTACTTC.

The CDR3 here is CASRRGQVAFF. The CDR3, as DNA: TGCGCCAGCAGAAGAGGGCAGGTGGCTTTCTTT. This chain uses TRBV5-1 with TRBJ1-1; D gene uncertain. Trimming stripped 5 bases from V and 11 bases from J, with 13 bases between. Germline CDR1 reads SGHRS; CDR2 reads YFSETQ. CDR3 length equals 11 residues. The variable domain in full, completed from reference TRBV5-1 and TRBJ1-1, reads KAGVTQTPRYLIKTRGQQVTLSCSPISGHRSVSWYQQTPGQGLQFLFEYFSETQRNKGNFPGRFSGRQFSNSRSEMNVSTLELGDSALYLCASRRGQVAFFGQGTRLTVV.

The V gene is TRBV10-2, the J gene TRBJ1-4; unclear D gene. Trimming removed 2 bases from V and 10 bases from J, with 11 bases in between. From germline, CDR1 is WSHSY and CDR2 SAAADI. This CDR3 spans 13 amino acids. The CDR3 sequence: CASSERRERKLFF. Here the CDR3 DNA reads TGCGCCAGCAGTGAGCGGAGGGAAAGAAAACTGTTTTTT.

The chain uses TRBV11-2 and TRBJ2-7; weak D call: TRBD2 (6 bases). The CDR3 is 15 residues long. V was shortened by 5 bases and J by 2 bases, with 16 bases between the two germline ends. Per germline, CDR1 SGHAT and CDR2 FQNNGV. The CDR3 region is CASSPEGGWAYEQYF. The CDR3 DNA follows: TGTGCCAGCAGCCCCGAGGGAGGTTGGGCCTACGAGCAGTACTTC.

The rearrangement links TRBV28 to TRBJ1-5, with TRBD1 identical over 7 bases. CDR3 length: 20 residues. The trim removed 4 bases at V and 5 bases at J, leaving 23 bases unmatched. From germline, CDR1 is MDHEN and CDR2 SYDVKM. Here the CDR3 reads CASSSGKPGQRYPLDQPQHF. CDR3 coding DNA: TGTGCCAGCAGTTCTGGGAAACCGGGACAGCGGTACCCATTGGATCAGCCCCAGCATTTT.

The J gene is TRBJ1-1, the V gene TRBV7-9; no clear D gene. This CDR3 spans 14 amino acids. With 5 bases removed from V and 1 base from J, the gap between germline ends came to 11 bases. Germline V gene data show CDR1 as SEHNR and CDR2 as FQNEAQ (reference sequence). The CDR3: CASSATSANTEAFF. For the CDR3, the DNA is TGTGCCAGCAGCGCGACTTCAGCGAACACTGAAGCTTTCTTT.

This clone was seen only a few times. The genes are TRBV18 and TRBJ2-1; 8 bases match TRBD2. CDR1 is KGHSH, CDR2 LQKENI, per germline. The CDR3 contains 16 residues. With V trimmed by 0 bases and J by 4 bases, 5 bases remained unmatched. This chain's CDR3 is CASSPPRSGDYNEQFF. The CDR3 bases are TGTGCCAGCTCACCACCGCGTAGCGGGGATTACAATGAGCAGTTCTTC.

The gene calls are TRBV9 and TRBJ1-6; a weak D match, TRBD1 (6 bases). The germline V gene has CDR1 SGDLS and CDR2 YYNGEE. The CDR3 runs to 16 residues. V was pared by 4 bases and J by 3 bases, with 14 bases between. This CDR3 is CASSPRQDLYNSPLHF. In nucleotides, the CDR3 is TGTGCCAGCAGCCCCCGACAGGACCTCTATAATTCACCCCTCCACTTT.

The V and J genes are TRBV5-5 and TRBJ1-5; 8 bases are shared with TRBD1. Germline V CDR1 and CDR2: SGHKS, YYEKEE (reference sequence). The CDR3 is 16 residues long. Trimming at V came to 3 bases and at J to 0 bases, leaving 5 bases not matched to a gene. The CDR3 here is CASSSGQVISNQPQHF. For the CDR3, the DNA is TGTGCCAGCAGCTCGGGACAGGTTATTAGCAATCAGCCCCAGCATTTT.

This clone was seen a single time. This sequence joins TRBV15 and TRBJ1-2; 7 bases map to TRBD1. Germline assignment: CDR1 LNHNV and CDR2 YYDKDF (reference sequence). The trim removed 0 bases at V and 1 base at J, leaving 8 bases unmatched. The CDR3 extends over 17 amino acids. The CDR3 protein is CATSRDRDSKVNYGYTF. CDR3 in DNA: TGTGCCACCAGCAGAGATCGGGACAGCAAAGTTAACTATGGCTACACCTTC.

The genes are TRBV10-2 and TRBJ1-2; possibly TRBD1 for D (6 bases). There are 14 residues in the CDR3. Trimming pared 1 base from V and 8 bases from J, leaving 14 bases between. Per the germline V gene, CDR1 is WSHSY and CDR2 is SAAADI. This chain's CDR3 is CASSEWGPEWGYTF. The DNA for the CDR3 is TGCGCCAGCAGTGAGTGGGGGCCGGAGTGGGGCTACACCTTC.

The V call is TRBV9, the J call TRBJ2-1; D not certain. The CDR3 is 14 amino acids. V was cut by 3 bases and J by 5 bases, with 12 bases left in between. In germline, CDR1 is SGDLS, CDR2 YYNGEE. CDR3 in DNA: TGTGCCAGCAGCGCTTCGCTGGCAGACAATGAGCAGTTCTTC. This gives the protein CASSASLADNEQFF.

The rearrangement links TRBV9 to TRBJ2-1, with TRBD1 identical over 8 bases. Losses at the gene ends were 3 bases for V and 5 bases for J; bases not matched to a gene: 10. CDR3 length: 16 amino acids. Germline V gives CDR1 SGDLS, CDR2 YYNGEE. In DNA, the CDR3 is TGTGCCAGCAGCGCCCAGGGACAGGCGGCTAACAATGAGCAGTTCTTC. Protein sequence: CASSAQGQAANNEQFF. Complete variable domain (other parts from reference TRBV9 and TRBJ2-1): DSGVTQTPKHLITATGQRVTLRCSPRSGDLSVYWYQQSLDQGLQFLIQYYNGEERAKGNILERFSAQQFPDLHSELNLSSLELGDSALYFCASSAQGQAANNEQFFGPGTRLTVL.

The rearrangement links TRBV3-1 (or the pseudogene TRBV3-2) to TRBJ1-4, with 7 bases lining up with TRBD1. Per the germline V gene, CDR1 is LGHDT and CDR2 is YNNKEL (reference sequence). V shed 3 bases, J shed 8 bases, and the junction held 15 bases outside the gene matches. The CDR3 spans 17 residues. In DNA form, the CDR3 reads TGTGCCAGCAGCCATTACGGGAGTGAGGGGGCAAGGGAAAAACTGTTTTTT. It yields the protein CASSHYGSEGAREKLFF.

Of note for this clone: Other DNA sequences of this sample code for an identical CDR3. The CDR3 region has the DNA TGTGCCAGCAGCCAAGGGGGGCACACTGAAGCTTTCTTT. It yields the protein CASSQGGHTEAFF. The V gene is TRBV3-1 (or the pseudogene TRBV3-2), the J gene TRBJ1-1; perhaps TRBD1 as D (6 bases). Trimming removed 1 base from V and 3 bases from J, with 6 bases in between. CDR1 and CDR2 from the germline V gene are LGHDT and YNNKEL (reference sequence). The length of the CDR3 is 13 residues.

About this clone: Other nucleotide sequences in the sample specify the same CDR3. This chain uses TRBV5-1 with TRBJ1-2, with D possibly being TRBD1 (5 bases). The CDR3 length is 13 residues. Trimming shortened V by 0 bases and J by 4 bases, and 7 bases separated the two germline ends. CDR1 and CDR2 (germline): SGHRS, YFSETQ. The CDR3 loop is CASSLGQSYGYTF. The DNA of the CDR3 is TGCGCCAGCAGCTTGGGACAGTCCTATGGCTACACCTTC. The full variable domain, rest sourced from reference TRBV5-1 and TRBJ1-2, is KAGVTQTPRYLIKTRGQQVTLSCSPISGHRSVSWYQQTPGQGLQFLFEYFSETQRNKGNFPGRFSGRQFSNSRSEMNVSTLELGDSALYLCASSLGQSYGYTFGSGTRLTVV.

This rearrangement joins TRBV2 to TRBJ1-6, with 12 positions matching TRBD1. CDR1 and CDR2 from the germline V gene are SNHLY and FYNNEI. The trim removed 6 bases at V and 8 bases at J, leaving 2 bases unmatched. The CDR3 covers 14 residues. CDR3 sequence (DNA): TGTGCCAGCAGCGGGACAGGGGGCCATTCACCCCTCCACTTT. This encodes CASSGTGGHSPLHF. Using reference TRBV2 and TRBJ1-6 for the parts outside the CDR3, the full variable domain is EPEVTQTPSHQVTQMGQEVILRCVPISNHLYFYWYRQILGQKVEFLVSFYNNEISEKSEIFDDQFSVERPDGSNFTLKIRSTKLEDSAMYFCASSGTGGHSPLHFGNGTRLTVT.

V is TRBV7-3 and J is TRBJ1-2, with 8 bases identical to TRBD1. CDR1 and CDR2 (germline): SGHTA, FQGTGA. The CDR3 contains 16 residues. V dropped 5 bases and J dropped 2; count of bases not matched to a gene: 10. CDR3 nucleotide sequence: TGTGCCAGCAGCGCTAAACCAGGACAGGGAAACTATGGCTACACCTTC. Encoded protein: CASSAKPGQGNYGYTF.